This T cell receptor beta chain was documented in a study of Ad26.COV2.S vaccination and SARS-CoV-2 variants. Background on the study: Once or twice, 56 days apart, Ad26.COV2.S was delivered intramuscularly. Study-level results: Total T cell responses, in the TCR breadth and depth analyses, may have been underestimated.

Treatment reported: roughly 18 received Ad26.COV2.S at low or high dose, single or two shots; five or six received placebo; per-sample allocation not given. The study sampled participants on day 63 after the first vaccine or placebo injection. The assay was immunoSEQ multiplex PCR, and TCRdb's table has in-frame clones only and misses some. The sample includes more than 400,000 clones, about 92% of them seen just once. The J segment lost 7 bases and the V segment lost 5 bases, leaving 15 bases of the junction unmatched. This CDR3 region has 18 residues. CDR1 and CDR2 (germline): SGHTA, FQGNSA. Concerning this clone itself: The antigen is undetermined.

This clonotype was sampled from a person aged 18-60 years who received the Ad26.COV2.S COVID-19 vaccine or a placebo. This chain links TRBV7-2 with TRBJ2-2, with 11 bases fitting TRBD2. The specimen was peripheral blood, collected in a trial of Ad26.COV2.S vaccine versus placebo. The CDR3 loop reads CASSPRPPLAGGGGELFF. For the CDR3, the DNA is TGTGCCAGCAGCCCACGTCCCCCCCTAGCGGGAGGAGGCGGGGAGCTGTTTTTT.